The 4 T cell receptor beta chains below were found in one sample sequenced in a study of T cell changes during pregnancy in multiple sclerosis. Measured with immunoSEQ multiplex PCR; TCRdb has only the in-frame clones, and not every one. This sample carries 45,000 to 65,000 clones, nearly 95% of them seen once, and the ten largest clones take under 0.3%. The source was CD4+ T cells from peripheral blood mononuclear cells, collected in the second trimester of pregnancy. Source of these receptors: a female donor with multiple sclerosis, enrolled in a pregnancy study.

The chain links TRBV14 to TRBJ1-5, with 8 positions matching TRBD1. The CDR3 loop spans 15 amino acids. In germline, CDR1 is SGHDN, CDR2 FVKESK. The ends lost 1 base at V and 4 bases at J; junction bases unmatched: 3. The CDR3 sequence: CASSQGTGLNQPQHF. As DNA, the CDR3 is TGTGCCAGCAGCCAAGGGACAGGGCTGAATCAGCCCCAGCATTTT.

V is TRBV7-9 and J is TRBJ2-3; D is undetermined. Looked up from germline, CDR1 is SEHNR and CDR2 is FQNEAQ (reference sequence). The CDR3 covers 15 residues. The V and J ends lost 4 bases and 2 bases respectively, with 13 bases between them. The CDR3 sequence: CASSSRLATTDTQYF. CDR3 sequence (DNA): TGTGCCAGCAGCTCTAGGCTCGCCACCACAGATACGCAGTATTTT.

The chain couples TRBV5-5 to TRBJ2-5; 10 nucleotides align to TRBD2. Trimming removed 7 bases from V and 2 bases from J; junction bases left unmatched: 5. The CDR3 is 14 amino acids. Germline CDR1 reads SGHKS; CDR2 reads YYEKEE (reference sequence). The CDR3 is CASWKREGQETQYF. DNA of the CDR3: TGTGCCAGCTGGAAGCGGGAGGGACAAGAGACCCAGTACTTC.

This chain links TRBV28 with TRBJ2-1; 8 bases match TRBD2. V dropped 5 bases and J dropped 2; count of bases not matched to a gene: 5. From germline, CDR1 is MDHEN and CDR2 SYDVKM. This CDR3 is built from 15 residues. The DNA for the CDR3 is TGTGCCAGCAGTAAAGCGGGGGCAACCTACAATGAGCAGTTCTTC. Translation: CASSKAGATYNEQFF.